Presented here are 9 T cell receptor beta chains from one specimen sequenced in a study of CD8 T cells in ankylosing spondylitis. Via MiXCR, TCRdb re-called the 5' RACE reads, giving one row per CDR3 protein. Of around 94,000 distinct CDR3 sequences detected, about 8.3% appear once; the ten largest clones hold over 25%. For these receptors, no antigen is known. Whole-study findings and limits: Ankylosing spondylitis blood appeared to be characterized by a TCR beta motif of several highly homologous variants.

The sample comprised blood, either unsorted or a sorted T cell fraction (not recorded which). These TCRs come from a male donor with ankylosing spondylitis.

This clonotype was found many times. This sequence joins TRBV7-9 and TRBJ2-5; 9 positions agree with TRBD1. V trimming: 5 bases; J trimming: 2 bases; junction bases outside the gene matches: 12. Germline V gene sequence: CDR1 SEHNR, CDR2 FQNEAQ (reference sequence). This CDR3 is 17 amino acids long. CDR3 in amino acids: CASSTGTGTLLQETQYF. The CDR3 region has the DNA TGTGCCAGCAGCACCGGGACAGGGACTTTGCTACAAGAGACCCAGTACTTC.

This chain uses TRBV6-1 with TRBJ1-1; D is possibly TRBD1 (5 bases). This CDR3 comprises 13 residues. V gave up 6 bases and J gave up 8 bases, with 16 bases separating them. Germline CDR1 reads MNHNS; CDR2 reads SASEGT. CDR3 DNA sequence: TGTGCCAGCAGCCTGTTTGGGGGGGAGGAAGCTTTCTTT. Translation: CASSLFGGEEAFF.

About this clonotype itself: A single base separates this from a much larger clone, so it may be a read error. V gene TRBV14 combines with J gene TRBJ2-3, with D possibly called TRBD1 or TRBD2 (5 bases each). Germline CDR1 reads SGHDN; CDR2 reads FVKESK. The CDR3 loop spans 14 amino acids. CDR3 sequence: CASNQGWGLSDRYF. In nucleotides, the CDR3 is TGTGCCAGCAACCAAGGATGGGGGTTGAGTGATCGGTATTTT.

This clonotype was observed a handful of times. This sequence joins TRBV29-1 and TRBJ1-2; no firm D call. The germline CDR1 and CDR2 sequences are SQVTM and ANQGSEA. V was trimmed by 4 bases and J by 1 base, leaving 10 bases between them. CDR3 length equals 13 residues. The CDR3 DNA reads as TGCAGCGTTGCTGGCGGGATTAACTATGGCTACACCTTC. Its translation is CSVAGGINYGYTF.

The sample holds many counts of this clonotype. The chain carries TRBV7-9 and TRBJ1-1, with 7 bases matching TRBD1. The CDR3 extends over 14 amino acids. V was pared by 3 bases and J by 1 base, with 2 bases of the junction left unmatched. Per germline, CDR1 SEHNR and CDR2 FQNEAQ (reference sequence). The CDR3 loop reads CASSLNRGNTEAFF. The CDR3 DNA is TGTGCCAGCAGCTTGAACAGGGGGAACACTGAAGCTTTCTTT.

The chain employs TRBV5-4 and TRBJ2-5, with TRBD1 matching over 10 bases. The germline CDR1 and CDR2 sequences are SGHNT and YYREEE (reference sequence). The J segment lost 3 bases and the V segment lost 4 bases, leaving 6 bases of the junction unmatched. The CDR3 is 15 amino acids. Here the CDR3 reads CASSHGQGVEETQYF. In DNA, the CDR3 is TGTGCCAGCAGCCATGGACAGGGGGTGGAAGAGACCCAGTACTTC. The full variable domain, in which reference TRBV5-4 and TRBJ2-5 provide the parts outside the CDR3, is ETGVTQSPTHLIKTRGQQVTLRCSSQSGHNTVSWYQQALGQGPQFIFQYYREEENGRGNFPPRFSGLQFPNYSSELNVNALELDDSALYLCASSHGQGVEETQYFGPGTRLLVL.

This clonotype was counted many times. The CDR3 protein is CASSQGGRDKETQYF. CDR3 DNA: TGTGCCAGCAGCCAAGGAGGGAGAGACAAAGAGACCCAGTACTTC. The chain carries TRBV4-2 and TRBJ2-5, with D perhaps TRBD2 (5 bases). The CDR3 extends over 15 amino acids. V dropped 1 base and J dropped 3 bases, with 12 bases sitting between them. Germline lookup yields CDR1 LGHNA and CDR2 YNFKEQ.

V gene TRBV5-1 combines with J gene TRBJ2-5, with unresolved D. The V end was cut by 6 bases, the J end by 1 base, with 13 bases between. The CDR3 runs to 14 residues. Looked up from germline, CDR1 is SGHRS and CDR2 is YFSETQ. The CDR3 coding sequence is TGCGCCAGCACCGCCGGGCGGAGCCAAGAGACCCAGTACTTC. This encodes CASTAGRSQETQYF. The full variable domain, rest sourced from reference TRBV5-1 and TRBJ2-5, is KAGVTQTPRYLIKTRGQQVTLSCSPISGHRSVSWYQQTPGQGLQFLFEYFSETQRNKGNFPGRFSGRQFSNSRSEMNVSTLELGDSALYLCASTAGRSQETQYFGPGTRLLVL.

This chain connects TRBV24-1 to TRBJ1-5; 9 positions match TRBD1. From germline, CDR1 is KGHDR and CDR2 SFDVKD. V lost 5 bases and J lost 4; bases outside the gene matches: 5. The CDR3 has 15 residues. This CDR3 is CATSGLGQGNQPQHF. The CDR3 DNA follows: TGTGCCACCAGTGGTCTCGGACAGGGGAATCAGCCCCAGCATTTT.